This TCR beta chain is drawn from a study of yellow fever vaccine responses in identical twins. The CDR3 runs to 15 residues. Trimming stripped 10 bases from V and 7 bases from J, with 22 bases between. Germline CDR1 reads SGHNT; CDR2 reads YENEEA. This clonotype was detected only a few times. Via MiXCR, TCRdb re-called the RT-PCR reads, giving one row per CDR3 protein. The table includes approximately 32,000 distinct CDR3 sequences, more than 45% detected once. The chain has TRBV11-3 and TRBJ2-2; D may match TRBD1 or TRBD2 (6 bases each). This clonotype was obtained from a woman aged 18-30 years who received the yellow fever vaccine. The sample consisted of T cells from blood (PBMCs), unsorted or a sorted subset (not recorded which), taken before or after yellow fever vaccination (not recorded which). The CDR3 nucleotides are TGTGCCATAACCATTCGGGGGCTTTTCGGCGGGGAGCTGTTTTTT. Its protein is CAITIRGLFGGELFF.